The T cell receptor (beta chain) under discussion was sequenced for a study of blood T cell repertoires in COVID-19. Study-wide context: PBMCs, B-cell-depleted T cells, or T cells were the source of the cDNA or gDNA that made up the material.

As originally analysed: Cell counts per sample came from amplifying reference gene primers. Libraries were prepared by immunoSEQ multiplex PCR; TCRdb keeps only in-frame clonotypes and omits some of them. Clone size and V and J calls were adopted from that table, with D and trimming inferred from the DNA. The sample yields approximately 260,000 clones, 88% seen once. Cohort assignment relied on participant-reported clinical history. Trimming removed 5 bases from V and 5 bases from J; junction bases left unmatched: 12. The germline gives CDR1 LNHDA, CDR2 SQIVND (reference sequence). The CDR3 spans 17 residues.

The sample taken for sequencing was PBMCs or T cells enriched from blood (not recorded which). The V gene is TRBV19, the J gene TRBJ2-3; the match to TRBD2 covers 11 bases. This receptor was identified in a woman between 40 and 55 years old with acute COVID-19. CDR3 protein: CASSSNRHSGREDTQYF. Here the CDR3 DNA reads TGTGCCAGTAGTTCCAATCGGCATAGCGGGAGGGAAGATACGCAGTATTTT.